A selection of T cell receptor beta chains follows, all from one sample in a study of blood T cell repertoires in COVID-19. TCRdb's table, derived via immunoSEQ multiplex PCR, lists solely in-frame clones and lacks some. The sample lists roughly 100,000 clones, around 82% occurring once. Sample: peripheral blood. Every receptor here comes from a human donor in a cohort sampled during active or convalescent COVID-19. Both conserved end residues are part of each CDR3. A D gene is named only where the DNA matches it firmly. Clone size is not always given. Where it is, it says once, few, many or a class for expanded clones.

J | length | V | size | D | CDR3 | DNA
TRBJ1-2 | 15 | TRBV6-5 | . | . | CASSAPGVSNYGYTF | TGTGCCAGCAGCGCCCCAGGGGTCTCTAACTATGGCTACACCTTC
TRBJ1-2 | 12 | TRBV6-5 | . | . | CASSSRSGGYTF | TGTGCCAGCAGCAGCCGGAGCGGTGGCTACACCTTC
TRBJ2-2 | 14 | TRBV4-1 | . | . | CASSQLQGPGELFF | TGCGCCAGCAGCCAGTTGCAGGGGCCCGGGGAGCTGTTTTTT
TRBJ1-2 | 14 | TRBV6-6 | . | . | CASSLPVPNYGYTF | TGTGCCAGCAGTTTACCGGTCCCTAACTATGGCTACACCTTC
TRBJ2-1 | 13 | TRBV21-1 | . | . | CASSKEGTPGEFF | TGTGCCAGCAGCAAAGAGGGGACGCCGGGGGAGTTCTTC
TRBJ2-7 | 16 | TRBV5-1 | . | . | CASRPFPGTGSYEQYF | TGCGCCAGCAGACCCTTTCCGGGAACGGGCTCCTACGAGCAGTACTTC
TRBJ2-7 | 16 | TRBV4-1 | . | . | CASSTGAGIRAYEQYF | TGCGCCAGCAGCACGGGAGCAGGGATCCGCGCCTACGAGCAGTACTTC
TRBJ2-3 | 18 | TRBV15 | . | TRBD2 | CATSRAVGSGGSSDTQYF | TGTGCCACCAGCAGAGCGGTGGGTAGCGGGGGGTCTTCAGATACGCAGTATTTT
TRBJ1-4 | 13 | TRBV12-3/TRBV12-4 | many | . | CASSFAPFEKLFF | TGTGCCAGCAGCTTCGCGCCGTTCGAAAAACTGTTTTTT
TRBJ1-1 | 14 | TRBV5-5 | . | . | CASSTRADDTEAFF | TGTGCCAGCAGCACCAGGGCGGACGACACTGAAGCTTTCTTT
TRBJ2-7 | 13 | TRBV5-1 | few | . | CASSLQGTYEQYF | TGCGCCAGCAGCTTACAGGGCACCTACGAGCAGTACTTC
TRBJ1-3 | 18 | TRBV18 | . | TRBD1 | CASSLSPPSTGTGNTIYF | TGTGCCAGCTCACTGAGTCCTCCCTCGACAGGGACTGGAAACACCATATATTTT
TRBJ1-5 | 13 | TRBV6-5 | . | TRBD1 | CASSFRGRQPQHF | TGTGCCAGCAGTTTCAGGGGGCGGCAGCCCCAGCATTTT
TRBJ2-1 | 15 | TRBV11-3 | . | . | CASSLGRQGRDEQFF | TGTGCCAGCAGCTTGGGCCGACAGGGGAGGGATGAGCAGTTCTTC
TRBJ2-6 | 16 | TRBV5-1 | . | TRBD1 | CASSGRQGLGANVLTF | TGCGCCAGCAGCGGGAGACAGGGGCTCGGGGCCAACGTCCTGACTTTC
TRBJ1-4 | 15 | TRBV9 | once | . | CASSVAGQGNEKLFF | TGTGCCAGCAGCGTGGCAGGTCAGGGGAATGAAAAACTGTTTTTT
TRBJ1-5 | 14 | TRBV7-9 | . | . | CASSFSGESQPQHF | TGTGCCAGCAGCTTCTCAGGGGAAAGTCAGCCCCAGCATTTT
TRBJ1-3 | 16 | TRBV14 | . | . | CASSVGGFASGNTIYF | TGTGCCAGCAGCGTTGGGGGGTTCGCCTCTGGAAACACCATATATTTT
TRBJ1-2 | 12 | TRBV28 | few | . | CASSNRDHGYTF | TGTGCCAGCAGTAACAGGGACCATGGCTACACCTTC
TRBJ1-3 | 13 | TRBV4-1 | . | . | CASSLPGGNTIYF | TGCGCCAGCAGCCTACCGGGGGGAAACACCATATATTTT
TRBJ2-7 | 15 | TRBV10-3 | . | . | CAISVGVQGPYEQYF | TGTGCCATCAGTGTAGGGGTACAGGGACCCTACGAGCAGTACTTC
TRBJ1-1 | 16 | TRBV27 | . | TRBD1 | CASSPRTGGGNTEAFF | TGTGCCAGCAGTCCGCGGACAGGGGGCGGGAACACTGAAGCTTTCTTT
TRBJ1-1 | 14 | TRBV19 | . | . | CASSIGSMNTEAFF | TGTGCCAGTAGTATAGGGTCTATGAACACTGAAGCTTTCTTT
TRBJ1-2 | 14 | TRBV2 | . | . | CASRPPPGTRGYTF | TGTGCCAGCAGGCCTCCCCCGGGGACACGCGGCTACACCTTC
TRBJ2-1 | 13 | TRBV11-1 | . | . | CASSLAGYNEQFF | TGTGCCAGCAGCTTGGCGGGGTACAATGAGCAGTTCTTC
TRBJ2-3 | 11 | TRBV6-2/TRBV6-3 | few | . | CASSYGLTQYF | TGTGCCAGCAGTTACGGCCTTACGCAGTATTTT
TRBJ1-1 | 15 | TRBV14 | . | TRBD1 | CASSRGQGAVTEAFF | TGTGCCAGCAGCCGTGGTCAGGGGGCGGTTACTGAAGCTTTCTTT
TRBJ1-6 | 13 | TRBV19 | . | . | CASRSAGASPLHF | TGTGCCAGTAGATCGGCGGGAGCTTCACCCCTCCACTTT
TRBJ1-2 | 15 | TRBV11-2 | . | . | CASSYGAGFDYGYTF | TGTGCCAGCAGCTACGGCGCAGGGTTCGACTATGGCTACACCTTC
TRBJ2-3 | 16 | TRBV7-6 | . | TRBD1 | CASSPRDRRFTDTQYF | TGTGCCAGCAGCCCGAGGGACAGGAGATTCACAGATACGCAGTATTTT
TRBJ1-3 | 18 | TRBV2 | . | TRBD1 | CASTARTGLPRSGNTIYF | TGTGCCAGCACGGCGAGGACAGGCCTGCCGCGCTCTGGAAACACCATATATTTT
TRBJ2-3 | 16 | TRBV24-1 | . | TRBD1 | CATSDFRDSFTDTQYF | TGTGCCACCAGTGATTTTAGGGACAGCTTCACAGATACGCAGTATTTT
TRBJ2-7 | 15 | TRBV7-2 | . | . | CASSLEGVVSYEQYF | TGTGCCAGCAGCTTAGAAGGGGTAGTCTCCTACGAGCAGTACTTC
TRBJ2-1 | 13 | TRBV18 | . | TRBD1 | CAIGTESGNEQFF | TGTGCCATCGGGACAGAATCAGGCAATGAGCAGTTCTTC
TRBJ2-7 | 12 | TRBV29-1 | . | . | CSVIAGSYEQYF | TGCAGCGTCATCGCGGGGTCCTACGAGCAGTACTTC
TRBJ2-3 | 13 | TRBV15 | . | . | CATSREDIDTQYF | TGTGCCACCAGCAGAGAAGACATAGATACGCAGTATTTT
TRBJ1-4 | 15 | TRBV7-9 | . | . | CASSSGGALSEKLFF | TGTGCCAGCAGCTCAGGAGGGGCCCTAAGCGAAAAACTGTTTTTT
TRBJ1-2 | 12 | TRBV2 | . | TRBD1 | CASGQGDYGYTF | TGTGCCAGCGGACAGGGGGACTATGGCTACACCTTC
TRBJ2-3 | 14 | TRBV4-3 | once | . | CASSRSSMADTQYF | TGCGCCAGCAGCCGATCGAGTATGGCAGATACGCAGTATTTT
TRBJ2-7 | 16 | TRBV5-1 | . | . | CASSLDPGTGKYEQYF | TGCGCCAGCAGCTTGGATCCCGGCACAGGGAAATACGAGCAGTACTTC
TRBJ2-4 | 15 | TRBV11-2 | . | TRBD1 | CASSSTDRGGDIQYF | TGTGCCAGCAGCTCCACGGACAGGGGTGGAGACATTCAGTACTTC